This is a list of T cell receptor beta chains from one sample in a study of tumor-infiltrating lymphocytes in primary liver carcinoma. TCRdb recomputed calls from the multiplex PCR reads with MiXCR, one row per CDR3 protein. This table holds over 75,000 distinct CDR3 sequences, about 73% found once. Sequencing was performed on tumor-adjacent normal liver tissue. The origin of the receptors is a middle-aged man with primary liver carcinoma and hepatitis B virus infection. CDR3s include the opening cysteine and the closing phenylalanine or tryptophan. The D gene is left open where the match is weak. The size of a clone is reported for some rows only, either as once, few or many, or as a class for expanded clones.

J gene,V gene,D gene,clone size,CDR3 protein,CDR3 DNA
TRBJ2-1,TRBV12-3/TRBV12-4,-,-,CASSQRQAMSSYNEQFF,TGTGCCAGCAGTCAAAGACAAGCGATGAGCTCCTACAATGAGCAGTTCTTC
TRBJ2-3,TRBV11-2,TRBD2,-,CASSPTASGSTDTQYF,TGTGCCAGCAGCCCCACAGCTAGCGGCAGCACAGATACGCAGTATTTT
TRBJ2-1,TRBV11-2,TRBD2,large,CASSSRPSGRIYEQFF,TGTGCCAGCAGCTCGCGCCCCAGCGGGAGGATCTATGAGCAGTTCTTC
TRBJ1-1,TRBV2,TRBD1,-,CASSAGTGQGYTEAFF,TGTGCCAGCAGTGCCGGGACAGGGCAGGGATACACTGAAGCTTTCTTT
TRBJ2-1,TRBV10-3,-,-,CAVSDGRNEQFF,TGTGCCGTCAGTGATGGTAGGAATGAGCAGTTCTTC
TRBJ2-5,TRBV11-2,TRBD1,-,CASSLWTGQETQYF,TGTGCCAGCAGCTTGTGGACAGGGCAAGAGACCCAGTACTTT
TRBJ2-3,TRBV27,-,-,CASNSGSQITDTQYF,TGTGCCAGCAATTCGGGGAGTCAGATTACAGATACGCAGTATTTC
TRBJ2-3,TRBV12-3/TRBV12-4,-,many,CASSISVDTQYF,TGTGCCAGCAGTATTAGCGTAGATACGCAGTATTTT
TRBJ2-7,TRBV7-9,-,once,CASSLDSSYEQYF,TGTGCCAGCAGCTTGGACAGCTCCTACGAGCAGTATTTC
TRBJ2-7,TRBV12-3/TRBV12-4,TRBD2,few,CASSLREGTYKQYF,TGTGCCAGCAGTTTACGGGAGGGGACCTACAAGCAGTACTTC
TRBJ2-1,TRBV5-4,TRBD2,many,CASSPGASGVYNEQFF,TGTGCCAGCAGCCCAGGGGCTAGCGGGGTCTACAATGAGCAGTTCTTC
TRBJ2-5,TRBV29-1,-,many,CSGSVREQTQYF,TGCAGCGGATCCGTGAGGGAACAGACCCAGTACTTC
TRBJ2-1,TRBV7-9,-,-,CASSRVNWGNNEQFF,TGTGCCAGCAGTCGAGTTAATTGGGGAAACAATGAGCAGTTCTTC
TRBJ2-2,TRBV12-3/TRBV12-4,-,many,CASSVVNTGELFF,TGTGCCAGCAGTGTGGTGAACACCGGGGAGCTGTTTTTT
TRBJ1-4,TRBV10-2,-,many,CASSGRATNEKLFF,TGCGCCAGCAGTGGACGTGCAACTAATGAAAAACTGTTTTTT
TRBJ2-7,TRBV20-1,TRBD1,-,CSVRVIQGFEQYF,TGCAGTGTTAGGGTTATACAGGGGTTCGAGCAGTACTTC
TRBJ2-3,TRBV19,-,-,CASSDGRGRGSDTQYF,TGTGCCAGCTCCGATGGCCGGGGGCGCGGGAGTGATACGCAGTATTTT
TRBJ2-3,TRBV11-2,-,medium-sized,CASSLGPGGDTQYF,TGTGCCAGCAGCCTGGGACCCGGGGGAGATACGCAGTATTTT
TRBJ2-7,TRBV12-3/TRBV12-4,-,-,CASSTLAYEQNF,TGTGCCAGTAGTACACTAGCCTACGAGCAGAACTTC
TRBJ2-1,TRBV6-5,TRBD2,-,CACRTSGRNNEQFF,TGTGCCTGCAGGACTAGCGGGAGGAACAATGAGCAGTTCTTC
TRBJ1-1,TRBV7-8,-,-,CVSSFGGGEAFF,TGTGTCAGCAGCTTTGGGGGGGGTGAAGCTTTCTTT
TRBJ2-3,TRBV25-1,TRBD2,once,CACSVGAGGSEGGDTQYF,TGTGCCTGCAGTGTTGGGGCAGGCGGGAGCGAAGGTGGAGATACGCAGTATTTT
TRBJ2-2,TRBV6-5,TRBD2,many,CASSYWTSVNTGELFF,TGTGCCAGCAGTTATTGGACTAGCGTTAACACCGGGGAGCTGTTTTTT
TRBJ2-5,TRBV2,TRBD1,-,CASSGTAEETQYF,TGTGCCAGCAGCGGGACAGCTGAAGAGACCCAGTACTTC
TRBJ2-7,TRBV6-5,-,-,CASSFIPKGGSYEQYF,TGTGCCAGCAGTTTCATACCGAAAGGGGGTTCCTACGAGCAGTACTTC
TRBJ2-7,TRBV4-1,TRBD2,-,CASSQELAGGYEQYF,TGCGCCAGCAGCCAAGAACTAGCGGGAGGGTACGAGCAGTACTTC
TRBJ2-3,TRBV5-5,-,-,CTSSPSGVSTDTQYF,TGTACGAGCAGCCCTTCCGGGGTGAGCACAGATACGCAGTATTTT
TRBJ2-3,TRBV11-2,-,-,CVSSPSTRGDTRYF,TGTGTCAGCAGTCCCAGCACGCGGGGAGATACGCGGTATTTT
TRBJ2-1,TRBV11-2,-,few,CASGLVAGYNEQLF,TGCGCCAGCGGCTTAGTCGCGGGTTACAATGAGCAGCTCTTC
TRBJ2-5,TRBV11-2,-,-,CVSREDVYGETQCF,TGTGTCAGTAGAGAGGACGTTTATGGAGAGACCCAGTGCTTC
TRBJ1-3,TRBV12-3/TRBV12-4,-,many,CASNPTGTGGTIYF,TGTGCCAGCAACCCCACAGGCACTGGGGGCACCATATATTTT
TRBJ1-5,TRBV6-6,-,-,CASSGDGNDQPQHF,TGTGCCAGCAGTGGGGACGGTAACGATCAGCCCCAGCATTTT
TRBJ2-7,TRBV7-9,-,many,CASTWGENYEQYF,TGTGCCAGCACCTGGGGGGAGAACTACGAGCAGTACTTC
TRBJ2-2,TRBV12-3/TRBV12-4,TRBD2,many,CASRTAPGLAGTNTGELFF,TGTGCCAGCAGGACAGCTCCGGGACTAGCGGGAACGAACACCGGGGAGCTGTTTTTT
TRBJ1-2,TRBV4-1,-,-,CASSPTQGIDGYTF,TGCGCCAGCAGCCCAACCCAGGGGATTGATGGCTACACCTTC
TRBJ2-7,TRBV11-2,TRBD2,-,CASGFEWREGIEQYF,TGTGCCAGCGGCTTCGAGTGGCGGGAGGGGATTGAGCAGTACTTC
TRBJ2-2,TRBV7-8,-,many,CASSLGTTNTGELFF,TGTGCCAGCAGCTTAGGGACTACTAACACCGGGGAGCTGTTTTTT
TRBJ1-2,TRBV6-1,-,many,CASSGSSGLGYGYTF,TGTGCCAGCAGTGGGAGTTCGGGGCTTGGCTATGGCTACACCTTC
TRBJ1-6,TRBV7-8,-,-,CASCWGTSNSPLHF,TGTGCCAGCTGCTGGGGGACGAGCAATTCACCCCTCCACTTT
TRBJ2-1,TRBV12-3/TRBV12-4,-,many,CASSPTVLLSAEQFF,TGTGCCAGCAGTCCGACTGTGCTACTCTCGGCTGAGCAGTTCTTC
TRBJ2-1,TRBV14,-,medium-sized,CASSQDHYYNEQFF,TGTGCCAGCAGCCAAGATCACTACTACAATGAGCAGTTCTTC
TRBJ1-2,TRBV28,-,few,CASRAGGAEYGYTF,TGTGCCAGCAGAGCGGGAGGGGCAGAGTATGGCTACACCTTC
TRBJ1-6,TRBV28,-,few,CASSLGQFESPLHF,TGTGCCAGCAGTCTCGGACAATTCGAATCACCCCTCCACTTT
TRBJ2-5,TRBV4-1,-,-,CASSQEFGKGETQHF,TGCGCCAGCAGCCAAGAATTTGGCAAGGGAGAGACCCAGCACTTC